This T cell receptor (beta chain) was recovered during a study of shared clonotypes between healthy human individuals. The CDR3 contains 14 residues. The germline gives CDR1 KGHSH, CDR2 LQKENI. V was clipped by 7 bases and J by 1 base; unmatched bases: 5. The authors' processing: Junction-only immunoSEQ sequences carried no quality scores, so filtering differed. Clones were sequenced by immunoSEQ multiplex PCR, and TCRdb holds only the in-frame ones, with some missing. V, J and clone size are taken as reported in that table, and D and trimming were inferred from the DNA itself. The table lists about 490,000 clones, around 73% of them singletons, with 9.5% to 15% in the top ten.

The source of this sequence is a woman in her forties in good health. Some clones in this sample may be carry-over from other donors' samples. The sample was PBMCs. The chain has TRBV18 and TRBJ1-1; 8 bases match TRBD1. CDR3 nucleotide sequence: TGTGCCAGCTTTCCGACAGGGGCGAACACTGAAGCTTTCTTT. It is translated as CASFPTGANTEAFF.